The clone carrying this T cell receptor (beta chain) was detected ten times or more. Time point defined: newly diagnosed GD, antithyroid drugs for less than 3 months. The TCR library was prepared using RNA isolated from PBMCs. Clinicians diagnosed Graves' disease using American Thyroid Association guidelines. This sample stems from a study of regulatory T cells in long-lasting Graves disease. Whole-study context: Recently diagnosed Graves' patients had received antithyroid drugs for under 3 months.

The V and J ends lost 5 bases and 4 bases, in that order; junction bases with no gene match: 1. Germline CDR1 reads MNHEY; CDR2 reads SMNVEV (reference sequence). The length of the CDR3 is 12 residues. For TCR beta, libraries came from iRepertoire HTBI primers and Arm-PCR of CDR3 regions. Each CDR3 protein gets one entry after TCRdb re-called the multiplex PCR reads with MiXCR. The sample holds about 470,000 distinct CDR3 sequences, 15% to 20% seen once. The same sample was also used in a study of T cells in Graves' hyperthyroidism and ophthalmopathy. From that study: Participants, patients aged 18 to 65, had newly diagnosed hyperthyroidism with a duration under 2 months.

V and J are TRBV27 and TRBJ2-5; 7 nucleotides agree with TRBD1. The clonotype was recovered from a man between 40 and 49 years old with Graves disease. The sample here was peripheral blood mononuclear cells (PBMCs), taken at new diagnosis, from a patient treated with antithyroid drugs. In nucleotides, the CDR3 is TGTGCCAGCAGTCACAGGGGAGAGACCCAGTACTTC. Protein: CASSHRGETQYF.